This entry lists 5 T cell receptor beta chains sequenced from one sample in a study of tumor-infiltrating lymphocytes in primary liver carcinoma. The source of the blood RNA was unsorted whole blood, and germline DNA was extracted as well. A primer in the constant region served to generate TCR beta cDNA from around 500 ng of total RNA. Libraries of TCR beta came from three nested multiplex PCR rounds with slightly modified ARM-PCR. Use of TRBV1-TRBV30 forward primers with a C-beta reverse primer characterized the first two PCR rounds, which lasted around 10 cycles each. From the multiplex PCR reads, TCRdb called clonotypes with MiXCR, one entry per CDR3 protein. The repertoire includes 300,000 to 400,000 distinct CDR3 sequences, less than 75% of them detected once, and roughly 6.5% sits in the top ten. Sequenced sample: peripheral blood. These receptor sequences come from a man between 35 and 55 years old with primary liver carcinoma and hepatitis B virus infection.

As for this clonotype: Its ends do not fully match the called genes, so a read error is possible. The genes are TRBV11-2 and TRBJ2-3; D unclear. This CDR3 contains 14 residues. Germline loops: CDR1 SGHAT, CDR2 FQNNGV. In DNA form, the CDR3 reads TGTACCAGCAGCCTGTGTATCAACACAGATACGCAGTATTTT. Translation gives CTSSLCINTDTQYF.

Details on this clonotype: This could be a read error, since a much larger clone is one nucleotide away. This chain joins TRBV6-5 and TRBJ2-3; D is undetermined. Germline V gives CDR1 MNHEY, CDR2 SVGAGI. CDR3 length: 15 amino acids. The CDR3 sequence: CVSSSLGSGTDTQYF. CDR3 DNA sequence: TGTGTCAGCAGTTCTCTTGGGTCGGGCACAGATACGCAGTATTTT.

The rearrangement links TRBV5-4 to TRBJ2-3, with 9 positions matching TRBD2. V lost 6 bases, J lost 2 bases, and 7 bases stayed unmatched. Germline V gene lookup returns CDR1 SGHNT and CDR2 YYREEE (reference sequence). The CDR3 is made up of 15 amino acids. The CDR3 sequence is CASKSEREDTDTQYF. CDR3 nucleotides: TGTGCCAGCAAATCGGAGCGGGAGGACACAGATACGCAGTATTTT.

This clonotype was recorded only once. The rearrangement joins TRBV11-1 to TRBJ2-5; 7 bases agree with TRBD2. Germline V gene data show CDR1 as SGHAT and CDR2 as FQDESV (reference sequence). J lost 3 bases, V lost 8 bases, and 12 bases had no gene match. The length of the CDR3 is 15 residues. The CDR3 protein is CASGPALAAKETQYF. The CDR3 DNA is TGTGCCAGCGGCCCAGCCCTAGCGGCGAAAGAGACCCAGTACTTC.

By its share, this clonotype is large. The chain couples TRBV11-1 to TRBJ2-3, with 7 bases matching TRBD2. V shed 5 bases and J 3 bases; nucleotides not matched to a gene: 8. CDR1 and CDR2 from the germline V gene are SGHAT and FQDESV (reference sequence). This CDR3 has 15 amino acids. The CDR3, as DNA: TGTGCCAGCAGCGAAGGCGGGGGTTTGACAGATACGCAGTATTTT. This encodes CASSEGGGLTDTQYF.